This T cell receptor (beta chain) is drawn from a study of T cell changes during pregnancy in multiple sclerosis. This CDR3 contains 13 residues. Trimming removed 10 bases at V and 6 bases at J, with 15 bases between. The germline gives CDR1 SGHVS, CDR2 FQNEAQ. Profiling relied on immunoSEQ multiplex PCR, and the TCRdb table lists in-frame clones only, not all of them. There are 60,000 to 90,000 clones in the sample; 89% occur only once, and about 1.9% lies in the top ten. The TCR comes from a female donor with multiple sclerosis, enrolled in a pregnancy study. Sequenced here: peripheral blood, sampled before pregnancy. V gene TRBV7-8 combines with J gene TRBJ1-4; no firm D call. The CDR3 region has the DNA TGTGCCACTCAACAGTCTCTGCATGAAAAACTGTTTTTT. Translating gives CATQQSLHEKLFF.